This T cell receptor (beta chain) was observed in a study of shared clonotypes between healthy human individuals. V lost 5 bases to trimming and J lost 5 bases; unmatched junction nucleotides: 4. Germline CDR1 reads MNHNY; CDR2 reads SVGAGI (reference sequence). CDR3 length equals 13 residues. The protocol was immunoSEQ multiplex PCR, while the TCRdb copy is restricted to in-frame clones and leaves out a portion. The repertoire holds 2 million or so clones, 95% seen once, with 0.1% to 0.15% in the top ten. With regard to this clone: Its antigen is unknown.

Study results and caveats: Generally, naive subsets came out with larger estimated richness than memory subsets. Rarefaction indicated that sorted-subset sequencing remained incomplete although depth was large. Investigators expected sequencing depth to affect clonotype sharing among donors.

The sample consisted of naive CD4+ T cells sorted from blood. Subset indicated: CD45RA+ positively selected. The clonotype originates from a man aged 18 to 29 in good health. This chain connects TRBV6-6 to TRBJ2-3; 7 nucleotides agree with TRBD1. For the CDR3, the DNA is TGTGCCAGCAGTGCACCAGGGGGAGATACGCAGTATTTT. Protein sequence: CASSAPGGDTQYF.